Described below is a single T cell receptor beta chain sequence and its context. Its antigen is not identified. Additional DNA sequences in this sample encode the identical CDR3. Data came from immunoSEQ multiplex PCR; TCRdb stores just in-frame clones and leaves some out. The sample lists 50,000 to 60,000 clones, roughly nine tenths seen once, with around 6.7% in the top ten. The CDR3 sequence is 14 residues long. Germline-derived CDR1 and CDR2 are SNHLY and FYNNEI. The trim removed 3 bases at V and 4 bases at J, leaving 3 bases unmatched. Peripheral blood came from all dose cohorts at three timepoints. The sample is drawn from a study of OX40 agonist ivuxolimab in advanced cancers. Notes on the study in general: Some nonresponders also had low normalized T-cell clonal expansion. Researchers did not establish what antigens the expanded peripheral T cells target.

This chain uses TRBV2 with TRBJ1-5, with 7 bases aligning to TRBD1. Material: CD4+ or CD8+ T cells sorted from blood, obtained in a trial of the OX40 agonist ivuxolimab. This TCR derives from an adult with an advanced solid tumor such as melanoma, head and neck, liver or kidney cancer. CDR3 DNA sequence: TGTGCCAGCAGTGACCGGGACAGTAATCAGCCCCAGCATTTT. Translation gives CASSDRDSNQPQHF.